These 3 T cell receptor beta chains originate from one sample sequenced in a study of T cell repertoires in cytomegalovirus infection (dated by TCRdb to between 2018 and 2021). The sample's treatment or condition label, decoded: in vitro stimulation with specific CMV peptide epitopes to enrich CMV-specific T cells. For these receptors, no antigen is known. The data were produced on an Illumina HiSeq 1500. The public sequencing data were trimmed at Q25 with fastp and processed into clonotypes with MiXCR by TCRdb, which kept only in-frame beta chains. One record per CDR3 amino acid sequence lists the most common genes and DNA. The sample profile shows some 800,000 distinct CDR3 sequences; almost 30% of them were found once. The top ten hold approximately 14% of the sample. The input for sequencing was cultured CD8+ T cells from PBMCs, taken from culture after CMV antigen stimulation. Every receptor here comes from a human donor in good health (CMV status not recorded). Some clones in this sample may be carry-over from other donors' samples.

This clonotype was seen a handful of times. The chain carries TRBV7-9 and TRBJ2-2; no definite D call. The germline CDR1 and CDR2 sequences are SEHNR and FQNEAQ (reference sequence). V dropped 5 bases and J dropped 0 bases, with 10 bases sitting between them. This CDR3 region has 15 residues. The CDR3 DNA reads TGTGCCAGCAGCCTAAGGTCTCCGAACACCGGGGAGCTGTTTTTT. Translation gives CASSLRSPNTGELFF. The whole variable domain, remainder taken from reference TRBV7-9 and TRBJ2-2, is DTGVSQNPRHKITKRGQNVTFRCDPISEHNRLYWYRQTLGQGPEFLTYFQNEAQLEKSRLLSDRFSAERPKGSFSTLEIQRTEQGDSAMYLCASSLRSPNTGELFFGEGSRLTVL.

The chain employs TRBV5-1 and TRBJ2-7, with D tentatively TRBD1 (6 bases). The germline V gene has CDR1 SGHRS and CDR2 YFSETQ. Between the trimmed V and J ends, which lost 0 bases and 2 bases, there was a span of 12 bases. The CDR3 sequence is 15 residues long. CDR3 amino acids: CASSLGEGEPYEQYF. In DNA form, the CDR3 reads TGCGCCAGCAGCTTGGGAGAGGGGGAACCCTACGAGCAGTACTTC.

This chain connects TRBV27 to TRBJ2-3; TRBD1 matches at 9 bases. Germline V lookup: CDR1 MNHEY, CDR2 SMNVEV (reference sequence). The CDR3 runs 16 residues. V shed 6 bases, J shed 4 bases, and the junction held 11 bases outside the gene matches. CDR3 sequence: CASRPEGQGYADTQYF. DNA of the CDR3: TGTGCCAGCAGACCCGAGGGACAGGGATACGCAGATACGCAGTATTTT.